Listed here is a single T cell receptor (beta chain). What it recognizes is unknown. This specimen belongs to a study of regulatory and conventional T cells in RAG deficiency. Trimming cost V 1 base and J 6 bases; bases outside gene matches: 3. The germline gives CDR1 MNHNS, CDR2 SASEGT. The CDR3 loop spans 14 amino acids. TCRdb's table, derived via immunoSEQ multiplex PCR, lists solely in-frame clones and lacks some. Among about 6,700 clones, roughly four fifths were seen once, and the ten largest hold 9.5% to 15%. Study-wide points: Shorter CDR3s in all patient subsets; >90% Treg-Tconv overlap in Omenn. Shannon entropy was markedly lower and Simpson indices higher in RAG-deficient patients than control T-cell subsets. Compared with controls, unique Treg TCR beta sequences dropped around 90-fold in Omenn syndrome and CID/AS.

These sequences were also reported in another study, on regulatory T cells. That study adds: The primer mix had 52 TRBV and 13 TRBJ primers. Regulatory T cells showed the strongest V-J pair restriction and V/J gene skewing among patient repertoires.

The sequenced sample consisted of CD8+ T cells sorted from blood. V and J are TRBV6-1 and TRBJ2-1; 7 bases match TRBD1. The sequence came from a human donor in good health. CDR3 sequence reads: CASSEGAGGNEQFF. The CDR3, as DNA: TGTGCCAGCAGTGAAGGTGCAGGGGGCAATGAGCAGTTCTTC.